This entry lists 22 T cell receptor beta chains sequenced from one sample in a study of OX40 agonist ivuxolimab in advanced cancers. Clones were read by immunoSEQ multiplex PCR, and TCRdb kept only the in-frame ones, dropping some. The sample lists around 56,000 clones, about four fifths occurring once. Sample: CD4+ or CD8+ T cells sorted from blood, taken in a trial of the OX40 agonist ivuxolimab. These receptors were collected from an adult with an advanced solid tumor such as melanoma, head and neck, liver or kidney cancer.

The chain links TRBV4-1 to TRBJ1-3; 8 bases map to TRBD1. The length of the CDR3 is 15 residues. The junction had 4 bases not matched to a gene; V was cut back by 4 bases and J by 2 bases. Per the germline V gene, CDR1 is MGHRA and CDR2 is YSYEKL. CDR3 DNA sequence: TGCGCCAGCAGCCCAAGGACAGGGCCTGGAAACACCATATATTTT. It specifies CASSPRTGPGNTIYF.

This chain uses TRBV28 with TRBJ1-1, with TRBD1 identical over 8 bases. Germline values: CDR1 MDHEN, CDR2 SYDVKM. This CDR3 comprises 13 residues. J was trimmed by 2 bases and V by 7 bases; bases with no gene match: 3. CDR3 amino acids: CASIAGGNTEAFF. The CDR3 region has the DNA TGTGCCAGCATAGCAGGGGGCAACACTGAAGCTTTCTTT.

This clone was seen only a few times. CDR3 sequence: CASSSGQWNEQFF. DNA of the CDR3: TGTGCCAGCAGTTCCGGACAGTGGAATGAGCAGTTCTTC. The chain couples TRBV27 to TRBJ2-1; maybe TRBD1 (6 bases). Trimming removed 4 bases from V and 7 bases from J, with 11 bases in between. CDR3 length: 13 amino acids. The germline gives CDR1 MNHEY, CDR2 SMNVEV (reference sequence).

V gene TRBV6-6 combines with J gene TRBJ1-1; weak D call: TRBD1 (5 bases). Per the germline V gene, CDR1 is MNHNY and CDR2 is SVGAGI (reference sequence). With 0 bases removed from V and 11 bases from J, the gap between germline ends came to 10 bases. The CDR3 runs to 12 residues. The CDR3 reads CASSYSAGQAFF. CDR3 DNA: TGTGCCAGCAGTTACTCTGCAGGGCAGGCTTTCTTT.

The chain recombines TRBV7-9 with TRBJ2-1; tentative D call: TRBD2 (5 bases). The germline V gene encodes CDR1 SEHNR and CDR2 FQNEAQ (reference sequence). The CDR3 loop spans 10 amino acids. Trimming stripped 10 bases from V and 4 bases from J, with 5 bases between. The CDR3 protein is CATGYNEQFF. For the CDR3, the DNA is TGTGCCACGGGATACAATGAGCAGTTCTTC.

The genes are TRBV7-9 and TRBJ1-2; D uncertain. The V end was cut by 5 bases, the J end by 7 bases, with 23 bases between. Germline CDR1 and CDR2: SEHNR and FQNEAQ (reference sequence). This CDR3 is 16 amino acids long. This chain's CDR3 is CASSKAVGFLAGGYTF. The CDR3 coding sequence is TGTGCCAGCAGCAAAGCAGTTGGTTTTTTGGCTGGTGGCTACACCTTC.

The chain employs TRBV20-1 and TRBJ2-7; D call uncertain. CDR1 is DFQATT, CDR2 SNEGSKA, per germline (reference sequence). CDR3 length: 11 amino acids. Trimming removed 6 bases at V and 6 bases at J, with 12 bases between. Here the CDR3 DNA reads TGCAGTGCCACCAACTTAGCCGAGCAGTACTTC. It specifies CSATNLAEQYF.

The table lists this clone with a few counts. J is TRBJ2-1 and V is TRBV1; no check of the table's D call, TRBD1, against the DNA was made. TRBV1 is a known pseudogene. The CDR3 length is 14 residues. For the CDR3, the DNA is TGCACCAGCAGCCAGGGCGATGAATACAATGAGCAGTTCTTC. Protein: CTSSQGDEYNEQFF.

In DNA, the CDR3 is TGTGCCAGCAGCCCCAGACTAGCGGGAGAAGGCGAGCAGTACTTC. This encodes CASSPRLAGEGEQYF. This chain links TRBV5-5 with TRBJ2-7, with 12 positions matching TRBD2. The CDR3 is 15 amino acids. The ends lost 4 bases at V and 6 bases at J; junction bases unmatched: 8. Germline V gives CDR1 SGHKS, CDR2 YYEKEE (reference sequence).

By share, this clone counts as medium-sized. The chain has TRBV6-1 and TRBJ1-2; TRBD1 aligns across 9 bases. The V gene's germline CDR1 is MNHNS and CDR2 SASEGT. This CDR3 is 16 amino acids long. The trim removed 4 bases at V and 0 bases at J, leaving 6 bases unmatched. The DNA for the CDR3 is TGTGCCAGCAGTGCTGACAGGGGGATAACTAACTATGGCTACACCTTC. Translating it yields CASSADRGITNYGYTF.

The chain carries TRBV5-4 and TRBJ1-3; D unclear. In germline, CDR1 is SGHNT, CDR2 YYREEE (reference sequence). The CDR3 contains 14 residues. Trimming took off 1 base at V and 1 base at J, with 6 bases between the two ends. The CDR3 loop is CASSLKGSGNTIYF. The DNA of the CDR3 is TGTGCCAGCAGCTTGAAAGGGTCTGGAAACACCATATATTTT.

V usage is TRBV6-1 and J usage is TRBJ2-3; 8 bases match TRBD1. V gave up 2 bases and J gave up 6 bases; unmatched junction bases: 10. The germline V gene has CDR1 MNHNS and CDR2 SASEGT. This CDR3 has 16 amino acids. CDR3 sequence: CASSELRTGTSDTQYF. The CDR3 DNA reads as TGTGCCAGCAGTGAACTAAGGACAGGGACATCGGATACGCAGTATTTT.

The chain has TRBV6-1 and TRBJ1-2, with 7 nucleotides matching TRBD1. Germline V lookup: CDR1 MNHNS, CDR2 SASEGT. CDR3 length: 15 residues. V dropped 2 bases and J dropped 4; count of bases not matched to a gene: 7. The CDR3 DNA follows: TGTGCCAGCAGTGAAACAGGGGTACGGTCCTATGGCTACACCTTC. This encodes CASSETGVRSYGYTF.

This clone was seen more than once but under ten times. V and J are TRBV6-6 and TRBJ2-7, with D perhaps TRBD2 (6 bases). The CDR3 sequence is 15 residues long. Germline CDR1 is MNHNY and CDR2 is SVGAGI (reference sequence). Trimming cost V 3 bases and J 5 bases, with 17 bases left between them. The CDR3 protein is CASSYSGNPPDEQYF. CDR3 DNA sequence: TGTGCCAGCAGTTATAGCGGAAACCCTCCCGACGAGCAGTACTTC.

This chain uses TRBV12-5 with TRBJ2-3, with 10 bases fitting TRBD2. Germline V CDR1 and CDR2: LGHNT, FRNRAP. The junction had 8 bases not matched to a gene; V was cut back by 4 bases and J by 4 bases. This CDR3 is 16 amino acids long. This chain's CDR3 is CASGWSASGSADTQYF. CDR3 nucleotide sequence: TGTGCTAGTGGTTGGTCGGCTAGCGGGAGTGCAGATACGCAGTATTTT.

CDR3 protein: CASKGLAGGPSTDTQYF. The CDR3 coding sequence is TGTGCCAGCAAAGGACTAGCGGGGGGCCCCAGCACAGATACGCAGTATTTT. The V gene is TRBV28, the J gene TRBJ2-3; the match to TRBD2 covers 14 bases. Germline assignment: CDR1 MDHEN and CDR2 SYDVKM. This CDR3 has 17 amino acids. The junction had 6 bases not matched to a gene; V was cut back by 7 bases and J by 0 bases.

J is TRBJ2-2 and V is TRBV30; 10 bases map to TRBD1. The trim removed 0 bases at V and 4 bases at J, leaving 5 bases unmatched. The CDR3 length is 16 residues. Germline V lookup: CDR1 GTSNPN, CDR2 SVGIG (reference sequence). This CDR3 reads CAWSVRTGGFTGELFF. CDR3 nucleotides: TGTGCCTGGAGTGTACGGACAGGGGGTTTCACCGGGGAGCTGTTTTTT.

V gene TRBV18 combines with J gene TRBJ2-3, with 10 bases lining up with TRBD1. The CDR3 covers 15 residues. V was clipped by 6 bases and J by 6 bases; unmatched bases: 9. In germline, CDR1 is KGHSH, CDR2 LQKENI. CDR3 nucleotides: TGTGCCAGCTCTTCCTCGGACAGGGGGTCGGATACGCAGTATTTT. It encodes CASSSSDRGSDTQYF.

J is TRBJ2-1 and V is TRBV9; tentatively, D is TRBD1 (6 bases). The ends were cut back, 4 bases at V and 2 bases at J, with 16 bases in the middle. The germline V gene has CDR1 SGDLS and CDR2 YYNGEE. The CDR3 contains 16 residues. The CDR3 coding sequence is TGTGCCAGCAGCACAGGGTTGGGGGCCACCTACAATGAGCAGTTCTTC. Translated, it gives CASSTGLGATYNEQFF.

The chain employs TRBV2 and TRBJ1-3; TRBD1 aligns across 10 bases. With V trimmed by 7 bases and J by 4 bases, 7 bases remained unmatched. The CDR3 has 15 amino acids. The germline gives CDR1 SNHLY, CDR2 FYNNEI. CDR3 region: CASIPGQGRGNTIYF. The CDR3 region has the DNA TGTGCCAGCATACCGGGACAGGGGCGGGGAAACACCATATATTTT.

This chain joins TRBV19 and TRBJ2-7, with D uncertain. Per the germline V gene, CDR1 is LNHDA and CDR2 is SQIVND (reference sequence). Trimming left V 2 bases short and J 0 bases short, with 11 bases between. The length of the CDR3 is 15 residues. Here the CDR3 reads CASSIKASTSYEQYF. The CDR3 DNA follows: TGTGCCAGTAGTATAAAAGCCAGTACCTCCTACGAGCAGTACTTC.

The rearrangement links TRBV19 to TRBJ1-2; no reliable D call. This CDR3 has 14 residues. CDR1 LNHDA and CDR2 SQIVND come from the germline V gene (reference sequence). The ends were cut back, 3 bases at V and 8 bases at J, with 16 bases in the middle. Here the CDR3 DNA reads TGTGCCAGTAGTATTTCGGTTGGTAGTCAAGGCTACACCTTC. Amino acids: CASSISVGSQGYTF. Combining the CDR3 with reference TRBV19 and TRBJ1-2 gives the whole variable domain DGGITQSPKYLFRKEGQNVTLSCEQNLNHDAMYWYRQDPGQGLRLIYYSQIVNDFQKGDIAEGYSVSREKKESFPLTVTSAQKNPTAFYLCASSISVGSQGYTFGSGTRLTVV.